This T cell receptor beta chain was captured in a study of blood T cell dynamics during melanoma immunotherapy. Germline V gene lookup returns CDR1 SGHVS and CDR2 FNYEAQ. V was trimmed by 3 bases and J by 5 bases, leaving 17 bases between them. The CDR3 consists of 16 residues. The time point was: week 3, after first cycle of checkpoint inhibitor. Each bulk PBMC sample had 300 to 400 ng DNA loaded. Measured with immunoSEQ multiplex PCR; TCRdb has only the in-frame clones, and not every one. The sample has over 8,000 clones, around 85% seen once; the top ten hold just over 4%. The chain joins TRBV7-6 to TRBJ2-1; possibly TRBD2 for D (6 bases). The sample was blood, taken from a patient treated with checkpoint blockade. The TCR comes from a human donor with melanoma. CDR3 in amino acids: CASSFSGLFHDNEQFF. The CDR3 DNA follows: TGTGCCAGCAGCTTCAGTGGACTATTCCACGACAATGAGCAGTTCTTC.